This entry lists 19 T cell receptor beta chains sequenced from one sample in a study of identical twins (TCRdb year 2016). The library was produced with 5' RACE. TCRdb shows the sequencer as Illumina HiSeq 2000. TCRdb ran its own pipeline on the public reads, namely fastp trimming at Q25 and MiXCR clone calling, and kept in-frame beta chains. Each CDR3 protein appears once, grouped with its most common genes and DNA. The sample table lists 200,000 or so distinct CDR3 sequences, more than 6.5% of them with a count of one. The ten largest clones capture roughly 2% of the sample. The sample was also reused in another study, on yellow fever vaccine responses in identical twins.

The sample was memory (CD45RO+) T cells sorted from blood. Sample cell subset or site, as interpreted from the label and publication: CD45RO+ enriched T cells. The receptors here all came from a woman aged 18-29 years in good health.

This clonotype was observed a handful of times. The genes are TRBV19 and TRBJ2-2; D gene unclear. V was clipped by 3 bases and J by 3 bases, with 2 bases between them. CDR1 and CDR2 (germline): LNHDA, SQIVND (reference sequence). This CDR3 has 12 amino acids. CDR3 in amino acids: CASSIYTGELFF. CDR3 nucleotide sequence: TGTGCCAGTAGTATTTACACCGGGGAGCTGTTTTTT.

This clonotype appeared a few times. The chain carries TRBV5-1 and TRBJ2-6; 9 positions match TRBD1. The germline V gene encodes CDR1 SGHRS and CDR2 YFSETQ. This CDR3 is built from 17 residues. The J segment lost 0 bases and the V segment lost 4 bases, leaving 5 bases of the junction unmatched. The CDR3 DNA reads as TGCGCCAGCAGCCTAGGGACAGGGACCTCTGGGGCCAACGTCCTGACTTTC. Protein product: CASSLGTGTSGANVLTF.

The chain carries TRBV10-2 and TRBJ1-5, with TRBD1 as a possible D gene (5 bases). Deletions cut 0 bases from V and 7 bases from J, with 10 bases between. Per germline, CDR1 WSHSY and CDR2 SAAADI. CDR3 length equals 14 residues. CDR3 amino acids: CASSESGGYQPQHF. CDR3 in DNA: TGCGCCAGCAGTGAGTCTGGGGGATACCAGCCCCAGCATTTT.

There are many counts of this clonotype. The chain combines TRBV12-3 or TRBV12-4 with TRBJ2-1, with 7 bases aligning to TRBD2. The CDR3 runs to 16 residues. V trimming: 2 bases; J trimming: 2 bases; junction bases outside the gene matches: 6. The CDR3 region has the DNA TGTGCCAGCAGTTTAACTAAGCGGGGCCCCTACAATGAGCAGTTCTTC. Residues: CASSLTKRGPYNEQFF.

This clonotype was seen more than once but under ten times. Written as DNA, the CDR3 is TGTGCCAGTAGTATATCCGGGGCTGGAAACACCATATATTTT. Residues: CASSISGAGNTIYF. The chain employs TRBV19 and TRBJ1-3; D gene unclear. Germline CDR1 reads LNHDA; CDR2 reads SQIVND (reference sequence). The CDR3 covers 14 residues. V lost 2 bases, J lost 2 bases, and 7 bases lay in between.

J is TRBJ2-1 and V is TRBV7-3; 7 bases are a match to TRBD1. Germline trimming cut 3 bases from V and 8 bases from J; bases unmatched to any gene: 7. Germline V gene sequence: CDR1 SGHTA, CDR2 FQGTGA. CDR3 length: 14 amino acids. The CDR3 bases are TGTGCCAGCAGCTTTACAGGGGTTAGGGATGAGCAGTTCTTC. This sequence encodes CASSFTGVRDEQFF.

This clonotype showed up just a few times. CDR3 residues: CASSPLDSMNTEAFF. CDR3 coding DNA: TGTGCCAGCTCACCCTTGGACTCAATGAACACTGAAGCTTTCTTT. The chain uses TRBV18 and TRBJ1-1; D gene ambiguous. The CDR3 is made up of 15 amino acids. The germline gives CDR1 KGHSH, CDR2 LQKENI. V was clipped by 3 bases and J by 0 bases, with 11 bases between them.

This clonotype was seen a handful of times. The J gene is TRBJ1-2, the V gene TRBV5-1, with D perhaps matching TRBD1 (5 bases). Between the trimmed V and J ends, which lost 0 bases and 12 bases, there was a span of 6 bases. The germline V gene encodes CDR1 SGHRS and CDR2 YFSETQ. CDR3 size: 10 residues. CDR3 protein: CASSLAGDTF. For the CDR3, the DNA is TGCGCCAGCAGCTTGGCGGGGGACACCTTC.

This clonotype appeared a few times. The rearrangement joins TRBV4-3 to TRBJ2-5, with 7 bases fitting TRBD2. V gave up 4 bases and J gave up 5 bases; unmatched junction bases: 16. This CDR3 is built from 17 residues. Germline V lookup: CDR1 LGHNA, CDR2 YSLEER. CDR3 sequence (DNA): TGCGCCAGCAGCCCCCCTAGTCGAGCGGGAAAGGGGGAGACCCAGTACTTC. It codes for CASSPPSRAGKGETQYF.

The chain employs TRBV20-1 and TRBJ2-1; 7 bases are shared with TRBD2. CDR3 length: 16 amino acids. Looked up from germline, CDR1 is DFQATT and CDR2 is SNEGSKA (reference sequence). Unmatched junction bases numbered 8, after V lost 2 bases and J lost 1 base. This chain's CDR3 is CSARSTASGSYNEQFF. The CDR3 coding sequence is TGCAGTGCTAGATCCACCGCTAGCGGTTCCTACAATGAGCAGTTCTTC.

The chain couples TRBV5-1 to TRBJ2-3, with unresolved D. CDR3 length: 16 amino acids. Germline assignment: CDR1 SGHRS and CDR2 YFSETQ. The ends were cut back, 0 bases at V and 1 base at J, with 12 bases in the middle. CDR3 in amino acids: CASSLAPPTGTDTQYF. The CDR3 DNA follows: TGCGCCAGCAGCTTGGCCCCCCCCACAGGCACAGATACGCAGTATTTT.

This clonotype was detected only a few times. The chain recombines TRBV29-1 with TRBJ1-2; 7 bases line up with TRBD1. J lost 5 bases, V lost 6 bases, and 6 bases had no gene match. The CDR3 runs to 12 residues. CDR1 is SQVTM and CDR2 is ANQGSEA in the germline V gene. Written as DNA, the CDR3 is TGCAGCGTACGACAGGGCGGGTATGGCTACACCTTC. It is translated as CSVRQGGYGYTF. Filled out from reference TRBV29-1 and TRBJ1-2, the complete variable domain reads SAVISQKPSRDICQRGTSLTIQCQVDSQVTMMFWYRQQPGQSLTLIATANQGSEATYESGFVIDKFPISRPNLTFSTLTVSNMSPEDSSIYLCSVRQGGYGYTFGSGTRLTVV.

This clonotype was counted ten times or more. The chain combines TRBV18 with TRBJ1-1; possibly TRBD1 for D (5 bases). V lost 0 bases and J lost 3, with 14 bases in between. The CDR3 is 16 residues long. From germline, CDR1 is KGHSH and CDR2 LQKENI. CDR3 in amino acids: CASSPPGAGGYTEAFF. The CDR3, as DNA: TGTGCCAGCTCACCACCCGGAGCGGGGGGGTACACTGAAGCTTTCTTT.

This clonotype occurred a few times. The chain links TRBV4-1 to TRBJ2-5; 10 nucleotides line up with TRBD2. The germline V gene encodes CDR1 MGHRA and CDR2 YSYEKL. The CDR3 has 17 amino acids. V dropped 0 bases and J dropped 4; count of bases not matched to a gene: 8. The CDR3 spells CASSQDIKRGGAETQYF. The CDR3 region has the DNA TGCGCCAGCAGCCAAGATATTAAGCGGGGGGGCGCAGAGACCCAGTACTTC.

This clonotype showed up just a few times. The rearrangement joins TRBV27 to TRBJ2-7; D is unresolved. The CDR3 runs 14 residues. The germline V and J ends were trimmed by 5 bases and 5 bases, with 16 bases remaining between them. Germline assignment: CDR1 MNHEY and CDR2 SMNVEV (reference sequence). CDR3 nucleotide sequence: TGTGCCAGCAGTCTAAGGGTAGTAGCCGACGAGCAGTACTTC. This encodes CASSLRVVADEQYF.

The rearrangement uses TRBV28 and TRBJ2-7; 7 nucleotides agree with TRBD2. CDR3 size: 16 residues. The V and J ends lost 4 bases and 4 bases, in that order; junction bases with no gene match: 13. The germline CDR1 and CDR2 sequences are MDHEN and SYDVKM. CDR3 protein: CASSSRRREQRYEQYF. The CDR3 bases are TGTGCCAGCAGTTCGAGACGGCGGGAGCAACGTTACGAGCAGTACTTC.

This clonotype was seen a few times. The chain combines TRBV20-1 with TRBJ2-3; D remains unclear. Germline V gene lookup returns CDR1 DFQATT and CDR2 SNEGSKA (reference sequence). The CDR3 spans 14 residues. V was shortened by 1 base and J by 0 bases, with 8 bases between the two germline ends. As DNA, the CDR3 is TGCAGTGCTAGAGTGCAGGATAGCACAGATACGCAGTATTTT. It codes for CSARVQDSTDTQYF.

In this sample, this clonotype turned up a few times. This chain uses TRBV7-2 with TRBJ1-5, with D tentatively TRBD1 (6 bases). There are 15 residues in the CDR3. Germline V CDR1 and CDR2: SGHTA, FQGNSA. Trimming removed 5 bases from V and 6 bases from J, with 17 bases in between. The CDR3 loop reads CASSLRRGFLQPQHF. As DNA, the CDR3 is TGTGCCAGCAGCCTTCGTAGGGGGTTTCTTCAGCCCCAGCATTTT.

This clonotype has at least ten counts. The rearrangement links TRBV5-1 to TRBJ2-7; D uncertain. The length of the CDR3 is 14 residues. Germline values: CDR1 SGHRS, CDR2 YFSETQ. The germline V and J ends were trimmed by 1 base and 2 bases, with 10 bases remaining between them. The CDR3 nucleotides read TGCGCCAGCAGCTTGATTGGAGCAACCTACGAGCAGTACTTC. It codes for CASSLIGATYEQYF.